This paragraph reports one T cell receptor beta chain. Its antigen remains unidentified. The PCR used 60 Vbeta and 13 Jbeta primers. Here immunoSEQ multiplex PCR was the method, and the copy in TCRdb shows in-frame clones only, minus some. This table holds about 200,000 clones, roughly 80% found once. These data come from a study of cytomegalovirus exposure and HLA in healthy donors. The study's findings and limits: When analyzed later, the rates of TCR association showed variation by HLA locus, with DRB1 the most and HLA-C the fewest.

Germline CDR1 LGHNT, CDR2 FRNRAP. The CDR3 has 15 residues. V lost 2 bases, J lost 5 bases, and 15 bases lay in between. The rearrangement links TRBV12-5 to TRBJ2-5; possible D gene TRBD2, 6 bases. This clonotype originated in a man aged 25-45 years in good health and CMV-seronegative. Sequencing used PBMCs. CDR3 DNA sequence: TGTGCTAGTGGTTTGCTTGGGGGGAATACGGAGACCCAGTACTTC. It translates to CASGLLGGNTETQYF.